These 31 T cell receptor beta chains share one sample of origin, sequenced in a study of blood T cell repertoires in COVID-19. Sequencing used immunoSEQ multiplex PCR; TCRdb keeps in-frame clones, though not all of them. The data show about 69,000 clones, with 75% to 90% seen just once and roughly 4.5% held by the top ten. The specimen sequenced was peripheral blood. The receptors originated from a woman between 50 and 59 years old with active COVID-19.

This chain links TRBV5-1 with TRBJ2-3; 7 bases align to TRBD2. The trim removed 1 base at V and 3 bases at J, leaving 5 bases unmatched. This CDR3 is 15 amino acids long. CDR1 and CDR2 (germline): SGHRS, YFSETQ. The CDR3 region is CASSLHAGVTDTQYF. The DNA for the CDR3 is TGCGCCAGCAGCTTGCACGCGGGAGTGACAGATACGCAGTATTTT.

The CDR3: CASSQGWGRGVAGREQFF. CDR3 coding DNA: TGCGCCAGCAGCCAAGGCTGGGGGAGGGGCGTAGCGGGAAGAGAGCAGTTCTTC. The V call is TRBV4-1, the J call TRBJ2-1; TRBD2 matches at 8 bases. The V gene end was trimmed by 1 base and the J gene end by 10 bases; junction bases not matched to a gene: 18. The CDR3 length is 18 residues. Germline V gives CDR1 MGHRA, CDR2 YSYEKL.

This clone was counted once. The chain couples TRBV5-1 to TRBJ2-5; D call uncertain. The V and J ends lost 6 bases and 3 bases respectively, with 9 bases between them. Germline V gene sequence: CDR1 SGHRS, CDR2 YFSETQ. CDR3 size: 12 residues. The chain's CDR3 is CASTPGEETQYF. For the CDR3, the DNA is TGCGCCAGCACCCCCGGTGAAGAGACCCAGTACTTC.

The chain combines TRBV19 with TRBJ1-1; no clear D gene. Germline lookup yields CDR1 LNHDA and CDR2 SQIVND (reference sequence). This CDR3 has 16 residues. The V and J ends lost 5 bases and 1 base respectively, with 17 bases between them. The CDR3 region is CASSLPGRAGNTEAFF. In DNA form, the CDR3 reads TGTGCCAGTAGTCTCCCGGGAAGGGCAGGGAACACTGAAGCTTTCTTT.

This CDR3 is CASSPDYLPHNEQFF. The CDR3 DNA reads TGTGCCAGCAGCCCGGACTACCTGCCACACAATGAGCAGTTCTTC. The chain uses TRBV6-5 and TRBJ2-1, with D perhaps TRBD2 (6 bases). Looked up from germline, CDR1 is MNHEY and CDR2 is SVGAGI. There are 15 residues in the CDR3. V lost 6 bases and J 5 bases, leaving 17 bases between the germline ends.

The V gene is TRBV28, the J gene TRBJ2-2, with 7 bases that match TRBD1. Trimming took 6 bases from V and 1 from J; bases not matched to a gene: 11. Germline V CDR1 and CDR2: MDHEN, SYDVKM. CDR3 length: 17 amino acids. This chain's CDR3 is CASSHTTDRENTGELFF. In DNA, the CDR3 is TGTGCCAGCAGCCACACTACTGACAGGGAGAACACCGGGGAGCTGTTTTTT.

The gene calls are TRBV7-2 and TRBJ2-1; D perhaps matches TRBD2 (6 bases). The CDR3 has 18 amino acids. Trimming shortened V by 5 bases and J by 1 base, and 21 bases separated the two germline ends. Germline CDR1 reads SGHTA; CDR2 reads FQGNSA. The CDR3 region is CASSAGTFGEPSYNEQFF. Written as DNA, the CDR3 is TGTGCCAGCAGCGCAGGGACTTTTGGGGAGCCTTCCTACAATGAGCAGTTCTTC.

The rearrangement links TRBV30 to TRBJ2-7, with 7 positions matching TRBD2. The CDR3 loop spans 12 amino acids. CDR1 is GTSNPN and CDR2 is SVGIG in the germline V gene (reference sequence). The V segment lost 4 bases and the J segment 7 bases; nucleotides outside the gene matches: 7. The CDR3 nucleotides read TGTGCCTGGAATGATTGGGGAGGGGAGCAGTACTTC. Protein product: CAWNDWGGEQYF.

CDR3 loop: CASRLKNIQYF. CDR3 bases: TGTGCCAGCAGACTCAAAAACATTCAGTACTTC. The chain links TRBV6-5 to TRBJ2-4, with unresolved D. Trimming took 6 bases from V and 3 from J, leaving 3 bases between them. This CDR3 is built from 11 residues. The germline V gene has CDR1 MNHEY and CDR2 SVGAGI.

This clone showed up just once. In DNA form, the CDR3 reads TGTGCCAGCAGTCCCCGCGGGGACAGCACAGATACGCAGTATTTT. Its translation: CASSPRGDSTDTQYF. This sequence joins TRBV28 and TRBJ2-3; tentatively, D is TRBD2 (6 bases). The V gene's germline CDR1 is MDHEN and CDR2 SYDVKM. This CDR3 has 15 residues. Trimming removed 5 bases at V and 0 bases at J, with 12 bases between.

This clone was observed a single time. The V and J genes are TRBV12-5 and TRBJ2-1; TRBD2 agrees at 10 bases. CDR3 length equals 14 residues. V trimming: 2 bases; J trimming: 7 bases; junction bases outside the gene matches: 2. CDR1 is LGHNT and CDR2 is FRNRAP in the germline V gene. CDR3 nucleotide sequence: TGTGCTAGTGGTTTGACTAGCGGGATTAATGAGCAGTTCTTC. This translates into CASGLTSGINEQFF.

The chain employs TRBV2 and TRBJ1-2, with no clear D. The length of the CDR3 is 13 residues. Deletions cut 5 bases from V and 1 base from J, with 8 bases between. Germline assignment: CDR1 SNHLY and CDR2 FYNNEI. CDR3 region: CASSLDFNYGYTF. DNA for the CDR3: TGTGCCAGCAGTCTGGACTTTAACTATGGCTACACCTTC.

CDR3 protein: CASSYSKTSGTSTDTQYF. The CDR3 coding sequence is TGTGCCAGCAGTTACTCGAAGACTAGCGGGACTAGCACAGATACGCAGTATTTT. The rearrangement uses TRBV6-2 or TRBV6-3 and TRBJ2-3, with TRBD2 matching over 11 bases. V shed 0 bases and J 0 bases; nucleotides not matched to a gene: 5. The CDR3 has 18 residues. The V gene's germline CDR1 is MNHEY and CDR2 SVGEGT.

CDR3 nucleotide sequence: TGTGCCAGTAGTATCCTGGTGCAGGAGACCCAGTACTTC. Translated, it gives CASSILVQETQYF. V and J are TRBV19 and TRBJ2-5; D is undetermined. V lost 3 bases and J 5 bases, leaving 10 bases between the germline ends. The CDR3 is made up of 13 amino acids. From germline, CDR1 is LNHDA and CDR2 SQIVND (reference sequence). Together with reference TRBV19 and TRBJ2-5, the CDR3 gives the full variable domain: DGGITQSPKYLFRKEGQNVTLSCEQNLNHDAMYWYRQDPGQGLRLIYYSQIVNDFQKGDIAEGYSVSREKKESFPLTVTSAQKNPTAFYLCASSILVQETQYFGPGTRLLVL.

The chain is built from TRBV7-3 and TRBJ2-7; 7 bases map to TRBD2. The germline V gene encodes CDR1 SGHTA and CDR2 FQGTGA. The CDR3 has 14 amino acids. V lost 5 bases to trimming and J lost 6 bases; unmatched junction nucleotides: 10. The CDR3 DNA sequence: TGTGCCAGCAGCATCCAGGCGGGAGATCGCGAGCAGTACTTC. This gives the protein CASSIQAGDREQYF. The full variable domain, with the rest looked up from reference TRBV7-3 and TRBJ2-7, is GAGVSQTPSNKVTEKGKYVELRCDPISGHTALYWYRQSLGQGPEFLIYFQGTGAADDSGLPNDRFFAVRPEGSVSTLKIQRTERGDSAVYLCASSIQAGDREQYFGPGTRLTVT.

The V and J genes are TRBV5-1 and TRBJ1-1; D uncertain. V was trimmed by 4 bases and J by 0 bases, leaving 16 bases between them. The germline V gene encodes CDR1 SGHRS and CDR2 YFSETQ. The CDR3 consists of 16 residues. The CDR3 DNA is TGCGCCAGCAGCCACCGGGATCTCGACATGAACACTGAAGCTTTCTTT. Protein product: CASSHRDLDMNTEAFF.

V is TRBV11-2 and J is TRBJ2-1; no firm D call. Looked up from germline, CDR1 is SGHAT and CDR2 is FQNNGV. CDR3 length: 11 residues. Trimming stripped 3 bases from V and 6 bases from J, with 3 bases between. CDR3 residues: CASSLRNEQFF. The CDR3 DNA sequence: TGTGCCAGCAGCTTGCGCAATGAGCAGTTCTTC.

The V call is TRBV27, the J call TRBJ1-6; 10 positions agree with TRBD1. The CDR3 totals 15 residues. The J segment lost 9 bases and the V segment lost 2 bases, leaving 4 bases of the junction unmatched. Germline CDR1 reads MNHEY; CDR2 reads SMNVEV (reference sequence). CDR3 sequence (DNA): TGTGCCAGCAGTTTAAAGGGACAGGGGACTTCACCCCTCCACTTT. This translates into CASSLKGQGTSPLHF.

This chain connects TRBV5-6 to TRBJ2-2, with 9 bases matching TRBD1. This CDR3 comprises 16 residues. After removal of 4 bases from V and 5 bases from J, the junction contained 9 bases not matched to a gene. The germline CDR1 and CDR2 sequences are SGHDT and YYEEEE. CDR3 sequence reads: CASSPYGTGYTGELFF. As DNA, the CDR3 is TGTGCCAGCAGCCCCTATGGGACAGGGTATACCGGGGAGCTGTTTTTT.

V gene TRBV18 combines with J gene TRBJ2-5, with D perhaps TRBD1 (5 bases). Trimming left V 1 base short and J 2 bases short, with 14 bases between. The CDR3 covers 16 residues. Germline lookup yields CDR1 KGHSH and CDR2 LQKENI. Here the CDR3 reads CASSPQLGVSQETQYF. CDR3 DNA sequence: TGTGCCAGCTCACCACAGTTAGGGGTTTCACAAGAGACCCAGTACTTC.

In this sample, this clone turned up once. V usage is TRBV19 and J usage is TRBJ1-2, with a possible D match to TRBD1 (5 bases). Looked up from germline, CDR1 is LNHDA and CDR2 is SQIVND (reference sequence). This CDR3 is built from 14 residues. V gave up 8 bases and J gave up 4 bases, with 17 bases separating them. CDR3 amino acids: CASQPGRVGYGYTF. Written as DNA, the CDR3 is TGTGCCAGTCAACCGGGCAGGGTAGGCTATGGCTACACCTTC.

The chain uses TRBV27 and TRBJ1-5, with 8 bases matching TRBD1. This CDR3 has 16 amino acids. Germline-derived CDR1 and CDR2 are MNHEY and SMNVEV (reference sequence). J was trimmed by 2 bases and V by 10 bases; bases with no gene match: 13. CDR3 nucleotides: TGTGCCACTGGTCGTCCGACAGGGGTGGGCAATCAGCCCCAGCATTTT. Translation gives CATGRPTGVGNQPQHF.

The chain combines TRBV9 with TRBJ2-1; D uncertain. The length of the CDR3 is 14 residues. V gave up 0 bases and J gave up 5 bases, with 9 bases separating them. Germline CDR1 is SGDLS and CDR2 is YYNGEE. Here the CDR3 reads CASSVATRDNEQFF. The DNA of the CDR3 is TGTGCCAGCAGCGTAGCTACCCGCGACAATGAGCAGTTCTTC. The variable domain in full, completed from reference TRBV9 and TRBJ2-1, reads DSGVTQTPKHLITATGQRVTLRCSPRSGDLSVYWYQQSLDQGLQFLIQYYNGEERAKGNILERFSAQQFPDLHSELNLSSLELGDSALYFCASSVATRDNEQFFGPGTRLTVL.

The chain is built from TRBV5-6 and TRBJ1-5, with TRBD1 matching over 9 bases. The CDR3 length is 16 residues. Germline trimming cut 0 bases from V and 1 base from J; bases unmatched to any gene: 2. Germline V gene sequence: CDR1 SGHDT, CDR2 YYEEEE. The CDR3 region has the DNA TGTGCCAGCAGCTTGGGGACAGGGGAGAGCAATCAGCCCCAGCATTTT. It encodes CASSLGTGESNQPQHF.

As concerns this clone: One junction end does not reproduce the germline sequence, and a read error may be involved. The genes are TRBV12-3 or TRBV12-4 and TRBJ2-7, with 7 bases aligning to TRBD2. The CDR3 is 13 residues long. CDR3 sequence: CASSDFTPGLPIF. CDR3 bases: TGTGCCAGCAGTGATTTTACCCCGGGACTACCGATCTTC.

The chain uses TRBV7-3 and TRBJ1-3; the D is unclear. This CDR3 comprises 13 residues. The V end was cut by 1 base, the J end by 3 bases, with 4 bases between. Looked up from germline, CDR1 is SGHTA and CDR2 is FQGTGA. The CDR3 DNA reads as TGTGCCAGCAGCTTAAATCTTGGAAACACCATATATTTT. It specifies CASSLNLGNTIYF.

The sample holds one count of this clone. Other DNA sequences in this specimen translate into the identical CDR3. CDR3: CSVEGLADTGELFF. The CDR3 DNA reads as TGCAGCGTTGAAGGACTAGCAGACACCGGGGAGCTGTTTTTT. This chain uses TRBV29-1 with TRBJ2-2; 7 positions match TRBD2. CDR3 length: 14 amino acids. The germline V gene encodes CDR1 SQVTM and CDR2 ANQGSEA. The trim removed 1 base at V and 3 bases at J, leaving 2 bases unmatched.

The CDR3 DNA sequence: TGCGCCAGCAGCTTGGCAACAGGCATAAGGGAGCAGTACTTC. It specifies CASSLATGIREQYF. This chain links TRBV5-1 with TRBJ2-7, with TRBD1 as a possible D gene (5 bases). V was shortened by 0 bases and J by 7 bases, with 14 bases between the two germline ends. The CDR3 spans 14 residues. Germline loops: CDR1 SGHRS, CDR2 YFSETQ.

This chain connects TRBV7-2 to TRBJ1-4; D is unclear. Germline CDR1 reads SGHTA; CDR2 reads FQGNSA. The CDR3 has 12 residues. Trimming took 5 bases from V and 6 from J, leaving 7 bases between them. The CDR3 nucleotides are TGTGCCAGCAGCCGCGAGGATGAAAAACTGTTTTTT. It encodes CASSREDEKLFF.

There are a few counts of this clone. The rearrangement links TRBV7-9 to TRBJ2-3, with 7 bases matching TRBD2. CDR1 is SEHNR and CDR2 is FQNEAQ in the germline V gene (reference sequence). The V segment lost 5 bases and the J segment 2 bases; nucleotides outside the gene matches: 10. This CDR3 contains 16 residues. The CDR3 DNA reads as TGTGCCAGCAGCCCGGGGACTACCCTAAACACAGATACGCAGTATTTT. Translated: CASSPGTTLNTDTQYF.

The sample holds one count of this clone. The chain is built from TRBV4-2 and TRBJ2-3, with 13 positions matching TRBD2. Germline assignment: CDR1 LGHNA and CDR2 YNFKEQ. V was pared by 5 bases and J by 1 base, with 6 bases of the junction left unmatched. This CDR3 has 17 amino acids. CDR3 sequence: CASSSGTSGTGTDTQYF. The CDR3 DNA sequence: TGTGCCAGCAGCTCCGGGACTAGCGGGACCGGCACAGATACGCAGTATTTT.